The text below deals with one T cell receptor beta chain. The data stem from a study of siplizumab effects on memory and regulatory T cells. There are 14 residues in the CDR3. It was approximately 9.6 x 10^4 TCR templates that were assayed per sample. This table comes from immunoSEQ multiplex PCR, and its TCRdb copy is limited to in-frame clones, with some not included. This table has 100,000 or so clones, 90% to 95% appearing once. The rearrangement joins TRBV21-1 to TRBJ2-5; the table's D gene call, TRBD1, was not cross checked with the DNA. TRBV21-1 is a documented pseudogene. The sample taken for sequencing was non-Treg CD4+ T cells sorted from blood. The source is a human donor in good health. Written as DNA, the CDR3 is TGTGCCAGCAGCAATGGGACAGGGGGCGGGACCCAGTACTTC. This sequence encodes CASSNGTGGGTQYF.